Here is one T cell receptor beta chain with its context. Antigen: not known. Germline V gives CDR1 LNHDA, CDR2 SQIVND (reference sequence). The CDR3 is 13 residues long. V gave up 6 bases and J gave up 9 bases; unmatched junction bases: 8. Sort purity for all populations was recorded as exceeding 98%. These data are taken from a study of beta chain features in type 1 diabetes. About the research overall: Patient and healthy donor groups were alike in age, gender and cell yields.

Broader study findings: Overrepresentation of cells with high TCR expression could result from cDNA sequencing. Sampled from patients, naive, central memory and Treg TCRB repertoires appeared more similar than those sampled from healthy donors.

Investigators reverse transcribed all isolated RNA, so they sequenced expressed TCRB transcripts. The table came from immunoSEQ multiplex PCR; TCRdb's copy has only in-frame clones and leaves some out. This table has 70,000 to 95,000 clones, approximately 32% appearing once. The genes are TRBV19 and TRBJ1-5; TRBD1 aligns across 7 bases. Input material: stem cell memory CD4+ T cells from blood. The clonotype was recovered from a woman younger than 35 in good health. The DNA for the CDR3 is TGTGCCAGTAGCCAGACAGGGAAATGGCCCCAGCATTTT. Translation gives CASSQTGKWPQHF.